Here is one TCR beta chain with its context. Its antigen is not known. This specimen belongs to a study of human T cells and chemical hapten exposure. Points from the study as a whole: While controls formed fewer of them, expanded TCRs formed significantly more large CDR3 similarity clusters.

From the RACE reads, TCRdb called clonotypes with MiXCR, one entry per CDR3 protein. The sample holds 65,000 to 95,000 distinct CDR3 sequences, 6.6% seen once. The time point here: patch test 2, 6 weeks after DPC sensitization. Stated treatment: therapeutic diphenylcyclopropenone sensitization with weekly scalp DPC. This clonotype was sampled from a woman aged 25-40 years with alopecia areata. Some clones in this sample may be carry-over from other donors' samples. The material sequenced was whole blood, taken in connection with sensitization to the hapten diphenylcyclopropenone (DPC).

CDR3 amino acids: CASSQVRGLRSEAFF. DNA for the CDR3: TGTGCCAGCAGCCAAGTTCGCGGGCTCCGGTCTGAAGCTTTCTTT. The chain recombines TRBV3-1 with TRBJ1-1; no reliable D call. The CDR3 covers 15 residues. CDR1 and CDR2 from the germline V gene are LGHDT and YNNKEL (reference sequence). Deletions cut 1 base from V and 6 bases from J, with 15 bases between.